The 9 T cell receptor beta chains presented below share a single source sample, sequenced in a study of stem cell transplantation in POMP-related autoinflammatory disease. Sequenced by immunoSEQ multiplex PCR; TCRdb stores in-frame clones only, minus some. In the table there are roughly 70,000 clones, more than 75% of which are singletons. The sample was CD4+ T cells from PBMCs, taken after stem cell transplantation. These receptors came from a human patient with POMP-related autoinflammation and immune dysregulation (PRAID). Some T cells may possibly be graft donor cells.

This chain links TRBV28 with TRBJ1-4; perhaps TRBD1 as D (6 bases). Trimming stripped 4 bases from V and 7 bases from J, with 13 bases between. The CDR3 length is 14 residues. Germline V gene data show CDR1 as MDHEN and CDR2 as SYDVKM. The CDR3 nucleotides read TGTGCCAGCAGTTCCACAGGGCTGGCTGAAAAACTGTTTTTT. The encoded protein is CASSSTGLAEKLFF. Looking up the rest from reference TRBV28 and TRBJ1-4 gives the full variable domain: DVKVTQSSRYLVKRTGEKVFLECVQDMDHENMFWYRQDPGLGLRLIYFSYDVKMKEKGDIPEGYSVSREKKERFSLILESASTNQTSMYLCASSSTGLAEKLFFGSGTQLSVL.

The rearrangement joins TRBV6-5 to TRBJ2-5; 8 nucleotides align to TRBD2. Germline V gives CDR1 MNHEY, CDR2 SVGAGI. CDR3 size: 14 residues. Trimming removed 6 bases from V and 4 bases from J; junction bases left unmatched: 7. CDR3 in DNA: TGTGCCAGCAGCGATAGCGGGGCCAGAGAGACCCAGTACTTC. Translating it yields CASSDSGARETQYF.

The chain uses TRBV6-6 and TRBJ2-2; D might be TRBD1 (6 bases). Trimming left V 0 bases short and J 4 bases short, with 9 bases between. This CDR3 spans 15 amino acids. Germline V lookup: CDR1 MNHNY, CDR2 SVGAGI (reference sequence). In DNA form, the CDR3 reads TGTGCCAGCAGTTACTCTAACAGGGTCACCGGGGAGCTGTTTTTT. It specifies CASSYSNRVTGELFF.

The rearrangement links TRBV6-1 to TRBJ2-7, with a weak D call TRBD2 (5 bases). This CDR3 has 14 residues. The V and J ends lost 2 bases and 3 bases respectively, with 11 bases between them. The germline V gene has CDR1 MNHNS and CDR2 SASEGT. The DNA of the CDR3 is TGTGCCAGCAGTGAAAGAAGGACTGACTACGAGCAGTACGTC. Protein sequence: CASSERRTDYEQYV.

The CDR3 reads CASSEARRTVYGYTF. As DNA, the CDR3 is TGTGCCAGCAGTGAAGCGCGGAGGACTGTCTATGGCTACACCTTC. This chain joins TRBV2 and TRBJ1-2; no firm D call. The germline V gene encodes CDR1 SNHLY and CDR2 FYNNEI. V dropped 0 bases and J dropped 4 bases, with 12 bases sitting between them. This CDR3 has 15 amino acids.

The rearrangement links TRBV28 to TRBJ2-7, with D maybe TRBD1 (5 bases). With 3 bases removed from V and 4 bases from J, the gap between germline ends came to 34 bases. The CDR3 runs 21 residues. Germline V gene lookup returns CDR1 MDHEN and CDR2 SYDVKM. CDR3 in DNA: TGTGCCAGCAGTTTTCGAAGAGACAGCCCCGTTTTTTGGCTACGTTGGTACGAGCAGTACGTC. Its protein is CASSFRRDSPVFWLRWYEQYV.

This clone was counted once. This rearrangement joins TRBV29-1 to TRBJ1-1; D ambiguous. CDR1 SQVTM and CDR2 ANQGSEA come from the germline V gene. The CDR3 loop spans 15 amino acids. Trimming removed 3 bases from V and 3 bases from J, with 17 bases in between. The CDR3 region has the DNA TGCAGCGTTGACGGGCGTTTTCGTAGGGACACTGAAGCTTTCTTT. Encoded protein: CSVDGRFRRDTEAFF.

The rearrangement links TRBV29-1 to TRBJ2-3; 7 bases fit TRBD2. Germline values: CDR1 SQVTM, CDR2 ANQGSEA. The CDR3 loop spans 14 amino acids. V shed 3 bases, J shed 3 bases, and the junction held 6 bases outside the gene matches. The CDR3 DNA sequence: TGCAGCGTTGATCGACGCGGGGGTACAGATACGCAGTATTTT. Its protein product is CSVDRRGGTDTQYF.

This sequence joins TRBV3-1 (or the pseudogene TRBV3-2) and TRBJ2-4; TRBD1 is a possible D gene (6 bases). CDR3 length: 14 residues. CDR1 is LGHDT, CDR2 YNNKEL, per germline (reference sequence). V lost 5 bases to trimming and J lost 1 base, with 9 bases between them. As DNA, the CDR3 is TGTGCCAGCAGCAATCAGGGGGCCAAAAACATTCAGTACTTC. Protein product: CASSNQGAKNIQYF.